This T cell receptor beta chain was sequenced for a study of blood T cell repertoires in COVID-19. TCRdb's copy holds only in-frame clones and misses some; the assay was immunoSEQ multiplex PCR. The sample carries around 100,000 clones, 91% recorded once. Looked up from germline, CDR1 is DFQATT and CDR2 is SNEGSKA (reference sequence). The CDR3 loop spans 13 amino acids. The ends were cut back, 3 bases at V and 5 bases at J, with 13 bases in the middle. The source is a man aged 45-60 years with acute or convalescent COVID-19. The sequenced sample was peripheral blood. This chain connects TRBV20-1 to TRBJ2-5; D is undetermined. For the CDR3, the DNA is TGCAGTGCTAGTGAACCGCCGCGGGAGACCCAGTACTTC. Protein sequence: CSASEPPRETQYF.